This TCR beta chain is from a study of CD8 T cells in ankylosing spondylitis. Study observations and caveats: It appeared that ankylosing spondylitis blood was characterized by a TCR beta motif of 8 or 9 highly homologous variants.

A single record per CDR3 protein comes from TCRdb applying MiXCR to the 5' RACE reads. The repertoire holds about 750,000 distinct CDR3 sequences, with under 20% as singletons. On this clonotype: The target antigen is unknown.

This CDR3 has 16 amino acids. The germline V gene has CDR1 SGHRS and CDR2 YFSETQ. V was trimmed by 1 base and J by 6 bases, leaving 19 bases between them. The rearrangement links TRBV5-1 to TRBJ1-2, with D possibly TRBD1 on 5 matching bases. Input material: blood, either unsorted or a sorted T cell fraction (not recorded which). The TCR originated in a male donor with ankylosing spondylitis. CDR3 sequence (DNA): TGCGCCAGCAGCTTGTCCTCATTCGGGGACCCCAATGGCTACACCTTC. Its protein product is CASSLSSFGDPNGYTF.